This T cell receptor beta chain was sequenced during a study of blood T cells in healthy people across ages. General study points: Age brought a roughly linear fall in TCR beta diversity measured per million T cells. There were more naive CD4+ cells and higher diversity in long-lived donors than in aged donors.

On this clonotype: Its antigen is still unknown. Possible read error: a much larger clone is one base away.

The germline gives CDR1 LGHDT, CDR2 YNNKEL (reference sequence). The CDR3 contains 16 residues. A second about 7 to 12 cycle PCR used barcoded and J-beta primers. MiXCR, run by TCRdb on the 5' RACE reads, gives a single entry per CDR3 protein. The sample has 780,000 or so distinct CDR3 sequences, 53% seen once; the top ten hold about 42%. Source material: blood. This TCR was sampled from a man aged 80 or over in good health. The V call is TRBV3-1, the J call TRBJ2-7; TRBD1 matches 7 bases. The CDR3 DNA follows: TGTGCCAGCAGCCAACAACGGACAGGCCCCCACTACGAGCAGTGCTTC. Encoded protein: CASSQQRTGPHYEQCF.